This TCR beta chain derives from a study of cytomegalovirus exposure and HLA in healthy donors. Study-wide background: Out of about 360 genotyped donors, less than 90% belonged to the Caucasian-associated ancestry cluster.

Turning to this clone: Its antigen remains unknown.

The CDR3 runs to 15 residues. V was pared by 0 bases and J by 7 bases, with 8 bases of the junction left unmatched. Germline V gene sequence: CDR1 GTSNPN, CDR2 SVGIG (reference sequence). Use of 60 Vbeta and 13 Jbeta primers characterized the PCR. The data were produced by immunoSEQ multiplex PCR, yet TCRdb's version contains in-frame clones alone and is incomplete. This table holds around 170,000 clones, around 83% found once. Whole-study findings and limits: In a later analysis, several top co-occurrence clusters appeared linked to parvovirus B19, influenza, CMV and Epstein-Barr virus. An analysis that came later showed most CMV-associated TCR beta chains appearing HLA-restricted.

The sequenced material came from PBMCs. This chain links TRBV30 with TRBJ2-3; 9 nucleotides align to TRBD2. The source is a woman aged 18-30 years in good health and CMV-seronegative. CDR3 protein: CAWSVLAGGPNTQYF. CDR3 nucleotide sequence: TGTGCCTGGAGTGTACTTGCGGGAGGGCCTAATACGCAGTATTTT.